This entry lists 7 T cell receptor beta chains sequenced from one sample in a study of blood T cell repertoires in COVID-19 (dated by TCRdb to the early 2020s). The library was generated by the immunoSEQ multiplex PCR assay. TCRdb re-hosts the immuneACCESS table, in-frame sequences only. Its copies lack some clones; in the studies checked, an unresolved V gene accounts for under half of them, and the cause for the rest is not known. The sample contains fewer than 250,000 clones, 83% of them found a single time. Approximately 4.8% of the sample is held by the ten biggest clonotypes. The sample comprised PBMCs or T cells enriched from blood (not recorded which). Receptors were obtained from a woman between 50 and 59 years old who had been exposed to COVID-19.

The rearrangement uses TRBV5-1 and TRBJ1-1; D gene unclear. Trimming pared 0 bases from V and 3 bases from J, leaving 6 bases between. The CDR3 covers 13 residues. CDR1 and CDR2 from the germline V gene are SGHRS and YFSETQ. This chain's CDR3 is CASSLARYTEAFF. DNA of the CDR3: TGCGCCAGCAGCTTGGCCCGGTACACTGAAGCTTTCTTT.

J is TRBJ2-3 and V is TRBV19; D possibly corresponds to TRBD1 (6 bases). There are 15 residues in the CDR3. V was trimmed by 3 bases and J by 6 bases, leaving 16 bases between them. CDR1 is LNHDA and CDR2 is SQIVND in the germline V gene (reference sequence). The CDR3 protein is CASSIRPQGLDTQYF. For the CDR3, the DNA is TGTGCCAGTAGTATTAGGCCACAGGGCCTCGATACGCAGTATTTT.

V and J are TRBV19 and TRBJ1-2; TRBD1 is a possible D gene (6 bases). Trimming pared 5 bases from V and 0 bases from J, leaving 16 bases between. This CDR3 is built from 16 residues. Germline V gene lookup returns CDR1 LNHDA and CDR2 SQIVND (reference sequence). The CDR3 DNA reads as TGTGCCAGTAGTCTGGGACATCCTCCGGCTAACTATGGCTACACCTTC. Its protein is CASSLGHPPANYGYTF.

The chain uses TRBV4-3 and TRBJ1-1; D gene unclear. The V end was cut by 0 bases, the J end by 1 base, with 12 bases between. CDR3 length equals 16 residues. The germline CDR1 and CDR2 sequences are LGHNA and YSLEER. CDR3 DNA sequence: TGCGCCAGCAGCCAAGATCCGATTCCGGGGAACACTGAAGCTTTCTTT. Translation: CASSQDPIPGNTEAFF.

This rearrangement joins TRBV4-2 to TRBJ2-3; 15 positions agree with TRBD2. Looked up from germline, CDR1 is LGHNA and CDR2 is YNFKEQ. V trimming: 4 bases; J trimming: 0 bases; junction bases outside the gene matches: 5. The CDR3 is made up of 18 amino acids. DNA of the CDR3: TGTGCCAGCAGCCCCAGGACTAGCGGGGGGGTAAGCACAGATACGCAGTATTTT. It translates to CASSPRTSGGVSTDTQYF.

This clone was seen only once. This chain links TRBV11-2 with TRBJ2-5; TRBD1 matches at 10 bases. This CDR3 comprises 16 residues. V lost 5 bases to trimming and J lost 4 bases; unmatched junction nucleotides: 10. CDR1 is SGHAT, CDR2 FQNNGV, per germline. This CDR3 reads CASSPVGQGGRETQYF. The CDR3 DNA follows: TGTGCCAGCAGCCCAGTCGGACAGGGGGGACGAGAGACCCAGTACTTC.

This clone turned up a few times. The rearrangement uses TRBV7-8 and TRBJ1-1; the D gene is possibly TRBD1 (5 bases). V lost 5 bases to trimming and J lost 7 bases, with 29 bases between them. The CDR3 is made up of 18 amino acids. Germline V CDR1 and CDR2: SGHVS, FQNEAQ. This CDR3 is CASSAGAKVEDEAFEAFF. The CDR3 DNA sequence: TGTGCCAGCAGCGCTGGGGCCAAAGTCGAGGATGAAGCCTTTGAAGCTTTCTTT.